This T cell receptor beta chain comes out of a study of T cells in Graves' hyperthyroidism and ophthalmopathy. The CDR3 regions of TCR beta were amplified from RNA transcripts. The TCR CDR3 first-round RT-PCR relied on the HTBI primer set. MiXCR, run by TCRdb on the multiplex PCR reads, gives a single entry per CDR3 protein. The sample comprises approximately 480,000 distinct CDR3 sequences, roughly 20% of which are singletons, and approximately 26% rests with the top ten. Patients aged 18 to 65 had newly diagnosed hyperthyroidism of under 2 months' duration. This clonotype appeared many times. V gave up 3 bases and J gave up 5 bases, with 8 bases separating them. Germline CDR1 reads MDHEN; CDR2 reads SYDVKM. The CDR3 consists of 13 residues.

This chain joins TRBV28 and TRBJ1-5; D unclear. The sequencing sample was made of blood. The TCR originated in a man between 18 and 35 years old with Graves' hyperthyroidism. The CDR3, as DNA: TGTGCCAGCAGTTTGTGGGCAGATCAGCCCCAGCATTTT. Its protein is CASSLWADQPQHF. Full variable domain (outside the CDR3, taken from reference TRBV28 and TRBJ1-5): DVKVTQSSRYLVKRTGEKVFLECVQDMDHENMFWYRQDPGLGLRLIYFSYDVKMKEKGDIPEGYSVSREKKERFSLILESASTNQTSMYLCASSLWADQPQHFGDGTRLSIL.